Sequencing of this T cell receptor beta chain was carried out in a study of control samples from healthy donors and cancer patients. TCRdb's copy holds only in-frame clones and misses some; the assay was immunoSEQ multiplex PCR. The data hold roughly 130,000 clones, with 80% to 95% observed a single time. CDR3 length: 14 amino acids. The germline V and J ends were trimmed by 8 bases and 1 base, with 14 bases remaining between them. Germline lookup yields CDR1 LNHDA and CDR2 SQIVND (reference sequence). The rearrangement joins TRBV19 to TRBJ1-1, with D possibly being TRBD1 (5 bases). Sequenced sample: blood. This clonotype was sampled from a man aged 18-30 years in good health. The CDR3 protein is CASGWGKANTEAFF. DNA of the CDR3: TGTGCCAGTGGTTGGGGGAAGGCGAACACTGAAGCTTTCTTT.